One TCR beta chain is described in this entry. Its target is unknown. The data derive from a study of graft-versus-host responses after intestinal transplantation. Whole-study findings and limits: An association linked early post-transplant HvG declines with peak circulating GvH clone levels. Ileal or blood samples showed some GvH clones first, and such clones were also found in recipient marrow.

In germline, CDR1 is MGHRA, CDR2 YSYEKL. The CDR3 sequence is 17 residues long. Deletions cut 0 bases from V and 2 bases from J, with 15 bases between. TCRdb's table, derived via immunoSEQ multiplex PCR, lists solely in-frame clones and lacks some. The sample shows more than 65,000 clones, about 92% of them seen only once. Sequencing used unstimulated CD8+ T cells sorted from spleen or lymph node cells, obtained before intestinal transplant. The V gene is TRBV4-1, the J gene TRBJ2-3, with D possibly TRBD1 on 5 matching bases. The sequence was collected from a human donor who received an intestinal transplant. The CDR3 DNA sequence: TGCGCCAGCAGCCAAGAAGGCCCAGGGCGAATCACAGATACGCAGTATTTT. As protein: CASSQEGPGRITDTQYF.